The 21 T cell receptor beta chains reported below all come from one sample, sequenced in a study of T cell changes during pregnancy in multiple sclerosis. Clones were read by immunoSEQ multiplex PCR, and TCRdb kept only the in-frame ones, dropping some. The sample has tens of thousands of clones, over 65% seen once. The sequencing used CD8+ T cells from peripheral blood mononuclear cells, collected before pregnancy. These receptors all stem from a female donor with multiple sclerosis, enrolled in a pregnancy study.

J is TRBJ1-1 and V is TRBV5-1, with TRBD1 matching 8 bases. CDR1 SGHRS and CDR2 YFSETQ come from the germline V gene. The CDR3 length is 13 residues. Germline trimming cut 4 bases from V and 3 bases from J; bases unmatched to any gene: 2. The chain's CDR3 is CASSADRDTEAFF. CDR3 coding DNA: TGCGCCAGCAGCGCGGACAGGGACACTGAAGCTTTCTTT. Full variable domain (rest looked up from reference TRBV5-1 and TRBJ1-1): KAGVTQTPRYLIKTRGQQVTLSCSPISGHRSVSWYQQTPGQGLQFLFEYFSETQRNKGNFPGRFSGRQFSNSRSEMNVSTLELGDSALYLCASSADRDTEAFFGQGTRLTVV.

V usage is TRBV19 and J usage is TRBJ1-1; TRBD1 aligns across 10 bases. The CDR3 loop spans 16 amino acids. Losses at the gene ends were 3 bases for V and 0 bases for J; bases not matched to a gene: 4. Germline lookup yields CDR1 LNHDA and CDR2 SQIVND (reference sequence). The CDR3 sequence is CASSIRTGGMNTEAFF. The CDR3 region has the DNA TGTGCCAGTAGTATCCGGACAGGGGGGATGAACACTGAAGCTTTCTTT.

This clone qualifies as large. The rearrangement joins TRBV9 to TRBJ1-1; the D gene is possibly TRBD1 (6 bases). The CDR3 spans 15 residues. The V end lost 1 base, the J end lost 5 bases, and 15 bases lay between the germline ends. CDR1 is SGDLS and CDR2 is YYNGEE in the germline V gene. CDR3 DNA sequence: TGTGCCAGCAGCGTATCGGGGGGCGGTTTGACTGAAGCTTTCTTT. Translating gives CASSVSGGGLTEAFF.

J is TRBJ2-7 and V is TRBV13, with 11 bases that match TRBD2. The germline V gene has CDR1 PRHDT and CDR2 FYEKMQ (reference sequence). This CDR3 has 16 amino acids. The J segment lost 3 bases and the V segment lost 4 bases, leaving 8 bases of the junction unmatched. CDR3 sequence (DNA): TGTGCCAGCAGCTACACCGGGACTAGCGGTATCTACGAGCAGTACTTC. It codes for CASSYTGTSGIYEQYF.

V usage is TRBV5-4 and J usage is TRBJ2-2; possibly TRBD1 for D (7 bases). Germline CDR1 is SGHNT and CDR2 is YYREEE (reference sequence). V was clipped by 2 bases and J by 5 bases, with 22 bases between them. The CDR3 spans 18 residues. The CDR3 loop reads CASSFAQGRSGRTGELFF. The CDR3, as DNA: TGTGCCAGCAGCTTCGCACAGGGGAGGAGTGGTAGGACCGGGGAGCTGTTTTTT.

The chain employs TRBV2 and TRBJ2-7; 12 bases are shared with TRBD2. The trim removed 1 base at V and 0 bases at J, leaving 4 bases unmatched. From germline, CDR1 is SNHLY and CDR2 FYNNEI. There are 17 residues in the CDR3. CDR3 DNA sequence: TGTGCCAGCAGTGAAGGACTAGCGGGAGACCCCTCCTACGAGCAGTACTTC. It encodes CASSEGLAGDPSYEQYF.

This chain uses TRBV27 with TRBJ2-1, with 7 positions matching TRBD2. Trimming took 8 bases from V and 4 from J; bases not matched to a gene: 17. CDR1 and CDR2 (germline): MNHEY, SMNVEV (reference sequence). This CDR3 has 17 residues. CDR3 amino acids: CASAGTERDLVYNEQFF. The CDR3 coding sequence is TGTGCCAGCGCAGGAACCGAGCGGGACCTAGTATACAATGAGCAGTTCTTC.

The rearrangement links TRBV6-1 to TRBJ1-2; no clear D. Trimming stripped 6 bases from V and 3 bases from J, with 5 bases between. The CDR3 runs 11 residues. Germline CDR1 MNHNS, CDR2 SASEGT. The CDR3 DNA reads TGTGCCAGCAGGCCAGACTATGGCTACACCTTC. Amino acid sequence: CASRPDYGYTF.

The chain couples TRBV6-4 to TRBJ2-1; D remains unclear. This CDR3 comprises 13 residues. Trimming shortened V by 5 bases and J by 6 bases, and 11 bases separated the two germline ends. Germline assignment: CDR1 MRHNA and CDR2 SNTAGT. CDR3 loop: CASSTSSANEQFF. CDR3 DNA: TGTGCCAGCAGTACCTCTAGTGCCAATGAGCAGTTCTTC.

The chain recombines TRBV7-9 with TRBJ1-1; TRBD1 is a possible D gene (6 bases). CDR3 length equals 17 residues. The V end was cut by 3 bases, the J end by 3 bases, with 20 bases between. CDR1 is SEHNR, CDR2 FQNEAQ, per germline (reference sequence). CDR3 sequence: CASSLTWGLERDTEAFF. The CDR3, as DNA: TGTGCCAGCAGCTTGACGTGGGGGCTTGAAAGGGACACTGAAGCTTTCTTT.

The chain links TRBV19 to TRBJ2-3, with no clear D. The CDR3 spans 13 residues. Germline CDR1 LNHDA, CDR2 SQIVND (reference sequence). The V end lost 1 base, the J end lost 4 bases, and 6 bases lay between the germline ends. The CDR3 is CASSIVTADTQYF. The CDR3 DNA reads as TGTGCCAGTAGTATAGTGACTGCAGATACGCAGTATTTT.

V and J are TRBV4-3 and TRBJ1-5; 9 nucleotides match TRBD1. Germline V gene lookup returns CDR1 LGHNA and CDR2 YSLEER. The CDR3 sequence is 17 residues long. The trim removed 3 bases at V and 2 bases at J, leaving 8 bases unmatched. In DNA form, the CDR3 reads TGCGCCAGCAGCCAGAAATACACAGGGGGCGGCAATCAGCCCCAGCATTTT. Residues: CASSQKYTGGGNQPQHF.

The rearrangement uses TRBV4-1 and TRBJ2-1, with a tentative D call TRBD2 (5 bases). This CDR3 spans 13 amino acids. The V end lost 9 bases, the J end lost 0 bases, and 9 bases lay between the germline ends. The V gene's germline CDR1 is MGHRA and CDR2 YSYEKL. The CDR3 region has the DNA TGCGCCAGTAGCGCGAGCTCCTACAATGAGCAGTTCTTC. It encodes CASSASSYNEQFF.

The gene calls are TRBV5-8 and TRBJ1-3, with D possibly TRBD1 on 6 matching bases. V dropped 0 bases and J dropped 0 bases, with 10 bases sitting between them. Germline V lookup: CDR1 SGHTS, CDR2 YDEGEE. This CDR3 spans 16 amino acids. CDR3 sequence: CASSLEGVVSGNTIYF. Here the CDR3 DNA reads TGTGCCAGCAGCTTGGAGGGGGTAGTCTCTGGAAACACCATATATTTT.

V and J are TRBV30 and TRBJ2-3; D is undetermined. The V end was cut by 0 bases, the J end by 0 bases, with 7 bases between. Germline-derived CDR1 and CDR2 are GTSNPN and SVGIG (reference sequence). There are 14 residues in the CDR3. Written as DNA, the CDR3 is TGTGCCTGGAGTGTACAGTCTAGCACAGATACGCAGTATTTT. The encoded protein is CAWSVQSSTDTQYF.

The chain has TRBV9 and TRBJ1-1, with D tentatively TRBD1 (6 bases). Trimming took 4 bases from V and 0 from J, leaving 16 bases between them. The CDR3 is 16 amino acids. Germline loops: CDR1 SGDLS, CDR2 YYNGEE. For the CDR3, the DNA is TGTGCCAGCAGCCCCGGGGGGGCGGGAATGAACACTGAAGCTTTCTTT. As protein: CASSPGGAGMNTEAFF.

In the case of this clone: An end of the junction does not agree with germline; a read error may underlie this. The CDR3 protein is CASSLTTRETQYF. Here the CDR3 DNA reads TGTGCTAGCAGCTTAACCACGAGAGAGACCCAGTACTTC. This chain connects TRBV7-7 to TRBJ2-5; no definite D call. The CDR3 length is 13 residues. From germline, CDR1 is SSHAT and CDR2 FNYEAQ (reference sequence).

This clone was counted between two and nine times. J is TRBJ1-4 and V is TRBV4-1, with TRBD1 identical over 8 bases. J lost 8 bases, V lost 1 base, and 9 bases had no gene match. CDR3 length: 16 amino acids. The germline gives CDR1 MGHRA, CDR2 YSYEKL. The DNA of the CDR3 is TGCGCCAGCAGCCAAGTTGGACAGGGATTATACGAAAAACTGTTTTTT. Its translation: CASSQVGQGLYEKLFF.

The sample holds a few counts of this clone. The chain has TRBV27 and TRBJ2-3, with 12 positions matching TRBD2. V was clipped by 5 bases and J by 7 bases; unmatched bases: 7. Germline-derived CDR1 and CDR2 are MNHEY and SMNVEV (reference sequence). The CDR3 contains 15 residues. The DNA of the CDR3 is TGTGCCAGCAGTCTCGGGACTAGCGGGCCCTATACGCAGTATTTT. Its translation: CASSLGTSGPYTQYF.

The V call is TRBV4-2, the J call TRBJ2-1; D call uncertain. This CDR3 has 15 amino acids. Germline CDR1 is LGHNA and CDR2 is YNFKEQ. The V and J ends lost 2 bases and 0 bases respectively, with 8 bases between them. For the CDR3, the DNA is TGTGCCAGCAGCCAATTCGTGAGCTCCTACAATGAGCAGTTCTTC. Protein: CASSQFVSSYNEQFF.

This chain connects TRBV29-1 to TRBJ2-7, with 12 bases lining up with TRBD2. With 7 bases clipped from V and 3 bases from J, the junction kept 1 base outside the gene matches. The CDR3 has 12 residues. The germline V gene encodes CDR1 SQVTM and CDR2 ANQGSEA. CDR3 residues: CSASGRDYEQYF. Written as DNA, the CDR3 is TGCAGCGCTAGCGGGAGGGACTACGAGCAGTACTTC.